Given below is one T cell receptor (beta chain) in context. How the authors handled the data: Quantification of nucleated cells was approximated via reference gene primer amplification. TCRdb's copy holds only in-frame clones and misses some; the assay was immunoSEQ multiplex PCR. That table is the source of V, J and clone size, and D and trimming were worked out from the DNA. The repertoire holds some 74,000 clones, with 80% to 90% as singletons. This entry belongs to a study of blood T cell repertoires in COVID-19. Study at large: The samples span acute and convalescent COVID-19 from the United States, Italy and Spain. The cDNA or gDNA used as material had been derived from T cells, B-cell-depleted T cells, or PBMCs.

This receptor was taken from a woman over 75 with active or convalescent COVID-19. Sequenced sample: peripheral blood.

The CDR3 spells CASSLPTTGRYGYTF. CDR3 DNA sequence: TGTGCCAGCAGCTTGCCGACGACAGGGAGGTATGGCTACACCTTC. This sequence joins TRBV5-4 and TRBJ1-2; TRBD1 agrees at 7 bases. The V gene end was trimmed by 1 base and the J gene end by 5 bases; junction bases not matched to a gene: 8. CDR1 is SGHNT, CDR2 YYREEE, per germline (reference sequence). The CDR3 runs to 15 residues.